The rows below give T cell receptor beta chains drawn from one sample of a study of cytomegalovirus exposure and HLA in healthy donors. Clones were sequenced by immunoSEQ multiplex PCR, and TCRdb holds only the in-frame ones, with some missing. The sample yields just over 150,000 clones, of which the top ten take up 1.3%. The sequenced sample was PBMCs. Receptors originate from a woman aged 60-70 years in good health and CMV-seronegative. The CDR3 runs from the conserved cysteine through the conserved F or W. D genes are given only for firm matches.

J,V,D,DNA,CDR3
TRBJ1-2,TRBV2,.,TGTGCCAGCAGTTCGAGTACCTTC,CASSSSTF
TRBJ1-1,TRBV6-5,TRBD1,TGTGCCAGCGTCAGGGGGCGCGGGACTGAAGCTTTCTTT,CASVRGRGTEAFF
TRBJ2-7,TRBV5-4,TRBD2,TGTGCCAGCAGCCGGGGGACTAGCGGGGGGGGCGAGCAGTACTTC,CASSRGTSGGGEQYF
TRBJ2-4,TRBV5-6,TRBD1,TGTGCCAGCAGCCCGGACAGGGGGACCAAAAACATTCAGTACTTC,CASSPDRGTKNIQYF
TRBJ1-5,TRBV28,TRBD1,TGTGCCAGCAGTTTAGACAGGGGGCAGGGTAATCAGCCCCAGCATTTT,CASSLDRGQGNQPQHF
TRBJ2-5,TRBV19,TRBD1,TGTGCCAGTAGTAAACCCAGGGACAGGGGGCGAGAGACCCAGTACTTC,CASSKPRDRGRETQYF
TRBJ2-1,TRBV7-8,TRBD1,TGTGCCAGCAGCTACGGGAGACAGGGGCACAATGAGCAGTTCTTC,CASSYGRQGHNEQFF
TRBJ2-2,TRBV9,.,TGTGCCAGGTCGCGGGCTAGGGGGTTGAACACCGGGGAGCTGTTTTTT,CARSRARGLNTGELFF
TRBJ2-7,TRBV7-9,.,TGTGCCGGCAGCTTAGGGAGCAACAGGGCGAATGACGAGCAGTACTTC,CAGSLGSNRANDEQYF
TRBJ1-4,TRBV18,.,TGTGCCAGCTCCCGTCCCAGTCCCAGCGGCGAAAAACTGTTTTTT,CASSRPSPSGEKLFF
TRBJ1-1,TRBV11-2,.,TGTGCCAGCAGCTTTCCACAGGGTTTCCTCACTGAAGCTTTCTTT,CASSFPQGFLTEAFF
TRBJ1-3,TRBV5-1,.,TGCGCCAGCAGCCCCGACAGGCTAAACACCATATATTTT,CASSPDRLNTIYF
TRBJ1-1,TRBV5-1,TRBD1,TGCGCCAGCCATTCAGGGGGCGGGAAGAACACTGAAGCTTTCTTT,CASHSGGGKNTEAFF
TRBJ2-3,TRBV7-3,.,TGTGCCAGCAGCTCTTACGGGAGTCCAGATACGCAGTATTTT,CASSSYGSPDTQYF
TRBJ2-2,TRBV7-6,.,TGTGCCAGCAGCTTATCCTATACCGGGGAGCTGTTTTTT,CASSLSYTGELFF
TRBJ1-6,TRBV7-3,.,TGTGCCAGCAGCTTATTGGCGTCCCAGGGCTCACCCCTCCACTTT,CASSLLASQGSPLHF
TRBJ1-4,TRBV18,TRBD1,TGTGCCAGCTCACGGGGACAGCCTGCAACTAATGAAAAACTGTTTTTT,CASSRGQPATNEKLFF
TRBJ1-1,TRBV5-1,.,TGCGCCAGCAGCTTGTGGGGAGTCGAAGCTTTCTTT,CASSLWGVEAFF
TRBJ1-3,TRBV7-2,TRBD1,TGTGCCAGCAGTTTCATCAGGGGGGCTGGAAACACCATATATTTT,CASSFIRGAGNTIYF
TRBJ2-2,TRBV27,.,TGTGCCAGCAGTCTTCCGGGACTCAACACCGGGGAGCTGTTTTTT,CASSLPGLNTGELFF
TRBJ2-1,TRBV27,TRBD2,TGTGCCAGCAGCGGGGGGGGACTAGCGGGAGGGCGTATTGAGCAGTTCTTC,CASSGGGLAGGRIEQFF
TRBJ1-2,TRBV6-5,TRBD1,TGTGCCAGCAGTGTGAGAGGGGGCATGGGGGGCTACACCTTC,CASSVRGGMGGYTF
TRBJ1-1,TRBV19,TRBD1,TGTGCCAGTGGAGACAGGGGACTTTCGACTGAAGCTTTCTTT,CASGDRGLSTEAFF
TRBJ2-5,TRBV5-1,.,TGCGCCAGCAGCTTGGCCGGGACACTTGAAGAGACCCAGTACTTC,CASSLAGTLEETQYF
TRBJ1-1,TRBV7-9,TRBD1,TGTGCCAGCAGCCCTAGACAGGGTCGGAACACTGAAGCTTTCTTT,CASSPRQGRNTEAFF
TRBJ2-2,TRBV4-2,.,TGTGCCAGCAGTCGCCCAGGACTTGCGAACACCGGGGAGCTGTTTTTT,CASSRPGLANTGELFF
TRBJ2-7,TRBV7-9,TRBD2,TGTGCCAGCAGCCTACTAGCGGGGTTATCCTACGAGCAGTACTTC,CASSLLAGLSYEQYF
TRBJ2-7,TRBV6-6,.,TGTGCCAGCAGTTACGGAGGACAGACTTACGAGCAGTACTTC,CASSYGGQTYEQYF
TRBJ2-7,TRBV7-2,.,TGTGCCAGCAGCTTAGGGAGGAGAACTTACGAGCAGTACTTC,CASSLGRRTYEQYF
TRBJ2-1,TRBV5-4,TRBD2,TGTGCCAGCAGCTTGGGTGGCGGGGGGGCCTACAATGAGCAGTTCTTC,CASSLGGGGAYNEQFF
TRBJ2-4,TRBV7-8,.,TGTGCCAGCAGCTTAGCCGGGGTGTTGGGGAGCATTCAGTACTTC,CASSLAGVLGSIQYF
TRBJ2-2,TRBV29-1,.,TGCAGCGTTGATTTTGCGGCGAACACCGGGGAGCTGTTTTTT,CSVDFAANTGELFF
TRBJ2-1,TRBV29-1,TRBD2,TGCAGCGCCCATACTAGCGGGAGATTCAGTGAGCAGTTCTTC,CSAHTSGRFSEQFF
TRBJ2-6,TRBV4-1,TRBD1,TGCGCCAGCAGCCAAGAATTCCCGGGACAGGGGGCATCTGGGGCCAACGTCCTGACTTTC,CASSQEFPGQGASGANVLTF
TRBJ2-7,TRBV2,TRBD2,TGTGCCAGCAATTCCGGGACTAGCGGGAGGGCGAGCTCCTACGAGCAGTACTTC,CASNSGTSGRASSYEQYF
TRBJ2-7,TRBV5-1,.,TGCGCCAGCAGCTCCTCCCTCCCCCCGAGCGAGCAGTACTTC,CASSSSLPPSEQYF
TRBJ1-6,TRBV11-2,.,TGTGCCAGCAGCTCATTCGGGAGCTCCTATAATTCACCCCTCCACTTT,CASSSFGSSYNSPLHF
TRBJ2-1,TRBV7-9,TRBD2,TGTGCCAGCAGCTCCGGGACTAGATCCGTCAATGAGCAGTTCTTC,CASSSGTRSVNEQFF
TRBJ2-3,TRBV25-1,.,TGTGCCAGCAACGGGAAACTTAGCACAGATACGCAGTATTTT,CASNGKLSTDTQYF
TRBJ1-3,TRBV7-9,.,TGTGCCAGCAGCTTAGGAGGCAGACCCTTCGGAAACACCATATATTTT,CASSLGGRPFGNTIYF
TRBJ1-1,TRBV5-1,TRBD1,TGCGCCAGCCGCGTCATCGTTACAGGGGACACTGAAGCTTTCTTT,CASRVIVTGDTEAFF
TRBJ1-1,TRBV5-1,.,TGCGCCAGCAGCCCGCAGGGCATGACTGAAGCTTTCTTT,CASSPQGMTEAFF
TRBJ2-7,TRBV4-1,TRBD2,TGCGCCAGCAGCCAAGATATTGAGCGGGAGACCCCTTTCTACGAGCAGTACTTC,CASSQDIERETPFYEQYF
TRBJ1-2,TRBV14,.,TGTGCCAGCAGCCAGGACAGCTACGCCGTCTATGGCTACACCTTC,CASSQDSYAVYGYTF
TRBJ2-7,TRBV6-1,.,TGTGCCAGCAGTACGGGACCCAGGGGTAACGAGCAGTACTTC,CASSTGPRGNEQYF
TRBJ1-2,TRBV6-6,.,TGTGCCAGCAGTTACTCCTTCGGGGATGGCTACACCTTC,CASSYSFGDGYTF
TRBJ2-7,TRBV9,.,TGTGCCAGCAGCGCCGGGGGATACGAGCAGTACTTC,CASSAGGYEQYF
TRBJ1-3,TRBV5-1,.,TGCGCCAGCAGCTTGGAAGGGGGGGCTGGAAACACCATATATTTT,CASSLEGGAGNTIYF
TRBJ2-1,TRBV7-9,.,TGTGCCAGCAGCTTAGTCCCAGGGCATGAGCAGTTCTTC,CASSLVPGHEQFF
TRBJ1-1,TRBV18,.,TGTGCCAGCTCCCAAAGCGAGTACACTGAAGCTTTCTTT,CASSQSEYTEAFF
TRBJ1-4,TRBV18,.,TGTGCCAGCTCACCAGGAGCGGAGACAGAAAAACTGTTTTTT,CASSPGAETEKLFF